This record covers a single T cell receptor beta chain. There are 11 residues in the CDR3. CDR1 and CDR2 from the germline V gene are MRHNA and SNTAGT. V was pared by 3 bases and J by 7 bases, with 4 bases between. These data belong to a study of sequential checkpoint blockade in melanoma. For the study at large: Maintenance nivolumab came after either treatment sequence.

Assay: immunoSEQ multiplex PCR; the TCRdb copy retains only in-frame clones and omits some. Here the sample spans about 12,000 clones, about 79% being singletons. Treatment indicated: randomized to nivolumab then ipilimumab (arm A) or the reverse (arm B). This sequence originates from a human donor with melanoma. The sample was CD8+ T cells sorted from blood (inferred from file names), taken from a patient given nivolumab and ipilimumab in sequence. V usage is TRBV6-4 and J usage is TRBJ2-1; unclear D gene. CDR3 bases: TGTGCCAGCAGTGATTCAAATGAGCAGTTCTTC. Translation: CASSDSNEQFF.